What follows is one T cell receptor (beta chain) and its context. Its target is unknown. The same CDR3 is also encoded by other DNA sequences in this sample. Using immunoSEQ multiplex PCR, the repertoire was profiled, and TCRdb retains in-frame clones only, with some absent. The sample holds 130,000 to 150,000 clones, over 90% seen once. This sample was taken from a study of graft-versus-host responses after intestinal transplantation. Study-wide points: GvH clones appeared in recipient marrow, some first in ileum or blood. Across patients carrying graft-donor T cell macrochimerism, allografts held high graft-versus-host to host-versus-graft clonal ratios.

Sequencing used unstimulated CD4+ T cells sorted from spleen or lymph node cells, obtained before intestinal transplant. The source of this sequence is a human donor who received an intestinal transplant.

The CDR3 sequence is CASSDGGNQPQHF. The CDR3, as DNA: TGTGCCAGCAGTGACGGTGGGAATCAGCCCCAGCATTTT. The V gene is TRBV2, the J gene TRBJ1-5; D ambiguous. Germline V gene lookup returns CDR1 SNHLY and CDR2 FYNNEI. V was pared by 3 bases and J by 4 bases, with 7 bases between. The CDR3 is 13 amino acids.